This T cell receptor (beta chain) was recovered during a study of tumor-infiltrating lymphocytes in primary liver carcinoma. Study-wide points: Tumor region pairs showed greater overlap than either tumor-adjacent or tumor-blood pairs did.

Starting from around 500 ng of total RNA, TCR beta cDNA was produced with a primer in the constant region. Slightly modified ARM-PCR served as the procedure for the TCR beta libraries. These libraries came from three rounds of nested multiplex PCR. With TRBV1-TRBV30 forward primers and a C-beta reverse primer, the first two PCR rounds were run for around 11 cycles each. TCRdb re-derived calls from the multiplex PCR reads in MiXCR, one entry per CDR3 protein. The data show roughly 40,000 distinct CDR3 sequences, 75% seen once. The roughly 17-31 mg bulk tissue piece was not sorted before simultaneous RNA and DNA extraction. Patients diagnosed with primary liver carcinoma received treatment through surgical resection. This clonotype was seen repeatedly, ten times or more. Antigen: not known. V was clipped by 1 base and J by 10 bases, with 10 bases between them. This CDR3 has 12 residues.

The sequenced sample consisted of tumor-adjacent normal liver tissue. V and J are TRBV12-3 or TRBV12-4 and TRBJ2-5; D is undetermined. The receptor comes from a woman aged 25 to 39 with primary liver carcinoma and hepatitis B virus infection. CDR3 DNA: TGTGCCAGCAGTTTAGGAGAAGTCGGCCAGTACTTC. Translating it yields CASSLGEVGQYF.